This T cell receptor beta chain was retrieved from a study of blood T cell repertoires in COVID-19. Looked up from germline, CDR1 is LNHDA and CDR2 is SQIVND (reference sequence). V gave up 2 bases and J gave up 2 bases, with 9 bases separating them. The CDR3 sequence is 14 residues long. The method was immunoSEQ multiplex PCR; TCRdb's version includes in-frame clones alone and lacks a portion of them. The sample shows about 110,000 clones, about nine tenths of them seen only once. This chain connects TRBV19 to TRBJ2-5; D is ambiguous. This TCR derives from a man aged 40-49 years with acute or convalescent COVID-19. The material sequenced was peripheral blood. Written as DNA, the CDR3 is TGTGCCAGTAGTATAAATACAGCTCAAGAGACCCAGTACTTC. Residues: CASSINTAQETQYF. The complete variable domain, with remaining parts taken from reference TRBV19 and TRBJ2-5, reads DGGITQSPKYLFRKEGQNVTLSCEQNLNHDAMYWYRQDPGQGLRLIYYSQIVNDFQKGDIAEGYSVSREKKESFPLTVTSAQKNPTAFYLCASSINTAQETQYFGPGTRLLVL.